The rows below give T cell receptor beta chains drawn from one sample of a study of blood T cell repertoires in COVID-19. Produced via immunoSEQ multiplex PCR; TCRdb's table is partial and in-frame only. Of fewer than 400,000 clones in the sample, roughly 85% are singletons; the top ten hold 1.5% to 2%. Sequencing was carried out using PBMCs or T cells enriched from blood (not recorded which). The receptors originated from a woman aged 25 to 45 who had been exposed to COVID-19. Each CDR3 is given with its conserved first and last residue. Each record gives: clone size, D gene, V gene, J gene, CDR3 DNA, CDR3 protein. A D gene is named only where the DNA matches it firmly. Size is stated for part of the rows, as once, few or many counts, or as a class when the clone is expanded.

clone_size: .; d_call: TRBD2; v_call: TRBV3-1/TRBV3-2; j_call: TRBJ2-5; cdr3_nt: TGTGCCAGCAGCCCCGACCCGTCGGGGGGGGCGGGGGCGACCCAGTACTTC; cdr3_aa: CASSPDPSGGAGATQYF
clone_size: .; d_call: .; v_call: TRBV18; j_call: TRBJ1-1; cdr3_nt: TGTGCCAGCTCACCGGGCCAAGAGGGCGCAACTTTCTTT; cdr3_aa: CASSPGQEGATFF
clone_size: .; d_call: .; v_call: TRBV19; j_call: TRBJ2-7; cdr3_nt: TGTGCCAGTAGTAAATCCCCATGGGGGGACGAGCAGTACTTC; cdr3_aa: CASSKSPWGDEQYF
clone_size: .; d_call: TRBD2; v_call: TRBV2; j_call: TRBJ2-3; cdr3_nt: TGTGCCAGCAGTGAAAACCCTCCGGGAGGGCCCACAGATACGCAGTATTTT; cdr3_aa: CASSENPPGGPTDTQYF
clone_size: .; d_call: TRBD2; v_call: TRBV3-1/TRBV3-2; j_call: TRBJ2-7; cdr3_nt: TGTGCCAGCAGCCAAGGTCTAGCGGGAGTAGGCGAGCAGTACTTC; cdr3_aa: CASSQGLAGVGEQYF
clone_size: few; d_call: .; v_call: TRBV4-2; j_call: TRBJ1-2; cdr3_nt: TGTGCCAGCAGCCAAGATGCAGGGTTAAGCTATGGCTACACCTTC; cdr3_aa: CASSQDAGLSYGYTF
clone_size: .; d_call: .; v_call: TRBV28; j_call: TRBJ1-6; cdr3_nt: TGTGCTGGCACCGGGCGGGGTAGAGATAATTCACCCCTCCACTTT; cdr3_aa: CAGTGRGRDNSPLHF
clone_size: .; d_call: .; v_call: TRBV18; j_call: TRBJ2-4; cdr3_nt: TGTGCCAGCTCACCACTAGGCCCAGCGGTAGCCAAAAACATTCAGTACTTC; cdr3_aa: CASSPLGPAVAKNIQYF
clone_size: .; d_call: TRBD1; v_call: TRBV20-1; j_call: TRBJ1-5; cdr3_nt: TGCAGTGGTAGTTACAGGGGTAAGGAGGCCCAGCATTTT; cdr3_aa: CSGSYRGKEAQHF
clone_size: once; d_call: .; v_call: TRBV3-1/TRBV3-2; j_call: TRBJ2-1; cdr3_nt: TGTGCCAGCAGCCAAGTGAATTCAGGGAATGAGCAGTTCTTC; cdr3_aa: CASSQVNSGNEQFF
clone_size: .; d_call: TRBD1; v_call: TRBV2; j_call: TRBJ1-1; cdr3_nt: TGTGCCAGCATCCGAGGACAGGGGGCAACTGAAGCTTTCTTT; cdr3_aa: CASIRGQGATEAFF
clone_size: .; d_call: .; v_call: TRBV3-1/TRBV3-2; j_call: TRBJ1-2; cdr3_nt: TGTGCCAGCAGCCAAGCGGGCAGGGTCGATGGCTACACCTTC; cdr3_aa: CASSQAGRVDGYTF
clone_size: .; d_call: TRBD1; v_call: TRBV5-1; j_call: TRBJ2-2; cdr3_nt: TGCGCCAGCAGCCCAGGGGGATCCGGGGAGCTGTTTTTT; cdr3_aa: CASSPGGSGELFF
clone_size: .; d_call: .; v_call: TRBV29-1; j_call: TRBJ1-1; cdr3_nt: TGCAGCGTCGTAGACATTCCGAACACTGAAGCTTTCTTT; cdr3_aa: CSVVDIPNTEAFF
clone_size: few; d_call: TRBD1; v_call: TRBV9; j_call: TRBJ2-2; cdr3_nt: TGTGCCAGCAGCGCCCGGGACAGGGGCGGCGGGGAGCTGTTTTTT; cdr3_aa: CASSARDRGGGELFF
clone_size: .; d_call: .; v_call: TRBV7-2; j_call: TRBJ1-5; cdr3_nt: TGTGCCAGCAGCTTAGATTCGGGAGGGCATCAGCCCCAGCATTTT; cdr3_aa: CASSLDSGGHQPQHF
clone_size: .; d_call: .; v_call: TRBV6-5; j_call: TRBJ2-3; cdr3_nt: TGTGCCAGCAGATACGCCCCAGGATCCCTCACAGATACGCAGTATTTT; cdr3_aa: CASRYAPGSLTDTQYF
clone_size: .; d_call: TRBD1; v_call: TRBV20-1; j_call: TRBJ1-1; cdr3_nt: TGCAAGACCACAGGGGTTGTAGCTTTCTTT; cdr3_aa: CKTTGVVAFF
clone_size: .; d_call: TRBD1; v_call: TRBV5-5; j_call: TRBJ1-6; cdr3_nt: TGTGCCAGCAGCTTGGGGTGGACAGGGATTCCCTATAATTCACCCCTCCACTTT; cdr3_aa: CASSLGWTGIPYNSPLHF
clone_size: .; d_call: TRBD1; v_call: TRBV6-2/TRBV6-3; j_call: TRBJ2-7; cdr3_nt: TGTGCCAGCAGTCCATCGGGACAGAGCATTTCCTACGAGCAGTACTTC; cdr3_aa: CASSPSGQSISYEQYF
clone_size: .; d_call: .; v_call: TRBV4-3; j_call: TRBJ1-5; cdr3_nt: TGCGCCAGCAGCCAAGATGTAAGGGGGAATCAGCCCCAGCATTTT; cdr3_aa: CASSQDVRGNQPQHF
clone_size: .; d_call: TRBD1; v_call: TRBV5-6; j_call: TRBJ2-7; cdr3_nt: TGTGCCAGCAGCCCGCACACGAAGAGACAGGGGGTATACGAGCAGTACTTC; cdr3_aa: CASSPHTKRQGVYEQYF
clone_size: .; d_call: .; v_call: TRBV10-1; j_call: TRBJ1-2; cdr3_nt: TGCGCCAGCAGTGATACAGGGTATGGCTACACCTTC; cdr3_aa: CASSDTGYGYTF
clone_size: once; d_call: TRBD2; v_call: TRBV28; j_call: TRBJ2-3; cdr3_nt: TGTGCCAGCAGTTCTTCAGGATGGGGGGGGACCACAGATACGCAGTATTTT; cdr3_aa: CASSSSGWGGTTDTQYF
clone_size: .; d_call: TRBD1; v_call: TRBV15; j_call: TRBJ1-4; cdr3_nt: TGTGCCACCTCTTGGATGAGACAGGGGGATGAAAAACTGTTTTTT; cdr3_aa: CATSWMRQGDEKLFF
clone_size: few; d_call: TRBD1; v_call: TRBV2; j_call: TRBJ2-2; cdr3_nt: TGTGCCAGCAGTGAATCCGGACAGGGGGCTTTCGGGGAGCTGTTTTTT; cdr3_aa: CASSESGQGAFGELFF
clone_size: .; d_call: TRBD2; v_call: TRBV7-2; j_call: TRBJ2-1; cdr3_nt: TGTGCCAGCACCCACTTGTCCGGGGGGGCCATAAATGAGCAGTTCTTC; cdr3_aa: CASTHLSGGAINEQFF
clone_size: .; d_call: TRBD2; v_call: TRBV7-9; j_call: TRBJ2-1; cdr3_nt: TGTGCCAGCAGCGCCGGCTCTTTACTAGCGGGTGAGCAGTTCTTC; cdr3_aa: CASSAGSLLAGEQFF
clone_size: once; d_call: TRBD1; v_call: TRBV28; j_call: TRBJ1-2; cdr3_nt: TGTGCCAGCTCTACGCCAGGGGGTCAGAGCTACACCTTC; cdr3_aa: CASSTPGGQSYTF
clone_size: .; d_call: TRBD1; v_call: TRBV5-1; j_call: TRBJ2-4; cdr3_nt: TGCGCCAGCAGACAGGGGTCGGGAAACATTCAGTACTTC; cdr3_aa: CASRQGSGNIQYF
clone_size: .; d_call: .; v_call: TRBV6-1; j_call: TRBJ2-1; cdr3_nt: TGTGCCAGCAGTGAGCCGGGACTGGACAATGAGCAGTTCTTC; cdr3_aa: CASSEPGLDNEQFF
clone_size: .; d_call: .; v_call: TRBV29-1; j_call: TRBJ1-3; cdr3_nt: TGCAGCGTTGGTATCCTGAGCTCTGGAAACACCATATATTTT; cdr3_aa: CSVGILSSGNTIYF
clone_size: .; d_call: TRBD1; v_call: TRBV10-3; j_call: TRBJ2-6; cdr3_nt: TGTGCCATCAGTGAGCGAATGACAGGGACAGGGGCCAACGTCCTGACTTTC; cdr3_aa: CAISERMTGTGANVLTF
clone_size: .; d_call: .; v_call: TRBV15; j_call: TRBJ1-1; cdr3_nt: TGTGCCACCAGCAGCGAATGGACGGGGATCACTGAAGCTTTCTTT; cdr3_aa: CATSSEWTGITEAFF
clone_size: .; d_call: .; v_call: TRBV12-3/TRBV12-4; j_call: TRBJ2-7; cdr3_nt: TGTGCCAGCAGTTTAAACAGGGCGGGCGAGCAGTACTTC; cdr3_aa: CASSLNRAGEQYF
clone_size: .; d_call: .; v_call: TRBV28; j_call: TRBJ1-3; cdr3_nt: TGTGCCAGCAGATACAGGGCTGCTGGAAACACCATATATTTT; cdr3_aa: CASRYRAAGNTIYF
clone_size: .; d_call: .; v_call: TRBV6-1; j_call: TRBJ2-7; cdr3_nt: TGTGCCAGCAGTGAAGGGCGAGGGGGTATGTACTACGAGCAGTACTTC; cdr3_aa: CASSEGRGGMYYEQYF
clone_size: .; d_call: .; v_call: TRBV11-2; j_call: TRBJ2-5; cdr3_nt: TGTGCCAGCAGCTTTAACAGGGAGACCCAGTACTTC; cdr3_aa: CASSFNRETQYF
clone_size: .; d_call: .; v_call: TRBV9; j_call: TRBJ2-2; cdr3_nt: TGTGCCAGCAGCGTGGAGAATCGGGAGACGGGGGAGCTGTTTTTT; cdr3_aa: CASSVENRETGELFF
clone_size: .; d_call: TRBD1; v_call: TRBV18; j_call: TRBJ2-7; cdr3_nt: TGTGCCAGCTCACCGGGACAGACCTACGAGCAGTACTTC; cdr3_aa: CASSPGQTYEQYF
clone_size: .; d_call: .; v_call: TRBV14; j_call: TRBJ1-1; cdr3_nt: TGTGCCAGCAGCCAAGCCCCAGTCAGGGGCACTGAAGCTTTCTTT; cdr3_aa: CASSQAPVRGTEAFF
clone_size: .; d_call: TRBD1; v_call: TRBV27; j_call: TRBJ1-6; cdr3_nt: TGTGCCAGCACCCACAGGGGGTCCGGCGATTCACCCCTCCACTTT; cdr3_aa: CASTHRGSGDSPLHF
clone_size: .; d_call: .; v_call: TRBV28; j_call: TRBJ2-2; cdr3_nt: TGTGCCAGCAGTTTATCGTCGACCGGGGAGCTGTTTTTT; cdr3_aa: CASSLSSTGELFF
clone_size: .; d_call: .; v_call: TRBV19; j_call: TRBJ1-2; cdr3_nt: TGTGCCAGTAATGACATCGGGGATTACTATGGCTACACCTTC; cdr3_aa: CASNDIGDYYGYTF
clone_size: .; d_call: .; v_call: TRBV2; j_call: TRBJ1-3; cdr3_nt: TGTGCCAGCAGTGAAGAGCCGTACTCTGGAAACACCATATATTTT; cdr3_aa: CASSEEPYSGNTIYF
clone_size: .; d_call: .; v_call: TRBV25-1; j_call: TRBJ1-2; cdr3_nt: TGTGCCAGCAGAACAGCCTATGGCTACACCTTC; cdr3_aa: CASRTAYGYTF
clone_size: .; d_call: TRBD2; v_call: TRBV2; j_call: TRBJ2-2; cdr3_nt: TGTGCCAGCAGTAGAGGACTAGCGGGAGGAGGCACCGGGGAGCTGTTTTTT; cdr3_aa: CASSRGLAGGGTGELFF
clone_size: once; d_call: .; v_call: TRBV27; j_call: TRBJ2-2; cdr3_nt: TGTGCCAGCAGTTTATGGGCGGGGAGAAACACCGGGGAGCTGTTTTTT; cdr3_aa: CASSLWAGRNTGELFF
clone_size: .; d_call: TRBD2; v_call: TRBV28; j_call: TRBJ2-7; cdr3_nt: TGTGCCAGCGGCCTAACCGGCGGGAGGGCTCTCGAGCAGTACTTC; cdr3_aa: CASGLTGGRALEQYF
clone_size: .; d_call: TRBD1; v_call: TRBV10-3; j_call: TRBJ1-1; cdr3_nt: TGTGCCATCAGGGGGGGACAGGGATACACTGAAGCTTTCTTT; cdr3_aa: CAIRGGQGYTEAFF
clone_size: many; d_call: TRBD1; v_call: TRBV6-2/TRBV6-3; j_call: TRBJ2-7; cdr3_nt: TGTGCCAGCAGTTTGCCATTACCCGGACAGGCAGAAGAGCAGTACTTC; cdr3_aa: CASSLPLPGQAEEQYF
clone_size: .; d_call: .; v_call: TRBV5-6; j_call: TRBJ2-1; cdr3_nt: TGTGCCAGCAGCACACCGGGACTGGAACACAATGAGCAGTTCTTC; cdr3_aa: CASSTPGLEHNEQFF
clone_size: few; d_call: .; v_call: TRBV6-5; j_call: TRBJ2-1; cdr3_nt: TGTGCCAGCAGCTTAACTAGAAACAATGAGCAGTTCTTC; cdr3_aa: CASSLTRNNEQFF
clone_size: .; d_call: .; v_call: TRBV30; j_call: TRBJ2-3; cdr3_nt: TGTGCCTGGAGCATACTGGATACGCAGTATTTT; cdr3_aa: CAWSILDTQYF
clone_size: .; d_call: .; v_call: TRBV7-3; j_call: TRBJ2-3; cdr3_nt: TGTGCCAGCAGCCAGGCGGGTCTTACAGATACGCAGTATTTT; cdr3_aa: CASSQAGLTDTQYF
clone_size: .; d_call: .; v_call: TRBV18; j_call: TRBJ1-5; cdr3_nt: TGTGCCAGCTCACACTTAAGACGGGGGAGCAATCAGCCCCAGCATTTT; cdr3_aa: CASSHLRRGSNQPQHF
clone_size: .; d_call: TRBD1; v_call: TRBV19; j_call: TRBJ2-7; cdr3_nt: TGTGCCAGTAGTATCACAGGGGGCTTTTCCGAGCAGTACTTC; cdr3_aa: CASSITGGFSEQYF